The entry that follows covers one T cell receptor (beta chain) sequence. Produced via immunoSEQ multiplex PCR; TCRdb's table is partial and in-frame only. The sample shows some 95,000 clones, approximately 63% of them seen only once. The data were taken from a study of shared clonotypes between healthy human individuals. The CDR3 runs 14 residues. CDR1 and CDR2 from the germline V gene are SGHVS and FQNEAQ. V lost 5 bases and J lost 4, with 15 bases in between. Sequencing used memory CD8+ T cells sorted from blood. Subset denoted: CD45RO+ cells pooled with CCR7-negative TemRA cells. The J gene is TRBJ2-7, the V gene TRBV7-8, with D tentatively TRBD2 (6 bases). This sequence was found in a man aged 25 to 45 in good health. CDR3 region: CASSRERLVYEQYF. CDR3 DNA sequence: TGTGCCAGCAGCAGAGAACGACTAGTTTACGAGCAGTACTTC. The full variable domain, its missing parts supplied by reference TRBV7-8 and TRBJ2-7, is GAGVSQSPRYKVAKRGQDVALRCDPISGHVSLFWYQQALGQGPEFLTYFQNEAQLDKSGLPSDRFFAERPEGSVSTLKIQRTQQEDSAVYLCASSRERLVYEQYFGPGTRLTVT.